The rows below give T cell receptor beta chains drawn from one sample of a study of vaccination and CD4 T cells after COVID-19. Antigens of these TCRs are unknown. TCRdb reanalysed the PCR reads using MiXCR and keeps one entry per CDR3 protein. The repertoire has around 10,000 distinct CDR3 sequences, less than 70% of them found once; the top ten carry around 31%. The specimen sequenced was CD4+ T cells from blood, cultured in vitro. All receptors come from a human donor who had recovered from COVID-19. Both conserved end residues are part of each CDR3. The D gene is left open where the match is weak. The size field is filled for only some rows; it gives once, few, many or a size class.

v_gene	abundance	d_gene	j_gene	CDR3aa
TRBV19	NA	NA	TRBJ1-5	CASSIQGSYSNQPQHF
TRBV28	NA	NA	TRBJ2-7	CASTPGDHPIYEQYF
TRBV6-2/TRBV6-3	NA	TRBD1	TRBJ1-2	CASSPLGQGWNYGYTF
TRBV5-1	NA	TRBD1	TRBJ1-6	CASSLFGDRGRNSPLHF
TRBV18	NA	NA	TRBJ1-6	CASSQTGDNSPLHF
TRBV15	NA	NA	TRBJ2-3	CATSRDAGFREYF
TRBV5-1	NA	TRBD2	TRBJ2-7	CASSHSGSAYEQYF
TRBV7-8	NA	TRBD1	TRBJ2-3	CASSRDRVPSTDTQYF
TRBV27	few	TRBD1	TRBJ2-2	CASRLGQGASTGELFF
TRBV6-2/TRBV6-3	NA	NA	TRBJ2-5	CASSYSGSSQETQYF
TRBV12-3/TRBV12-4	NA	NA	TRBJ2-3	CASSLGLTGHTDTQYF
TRBV20-1	NA	TRBD2	TRBJ2-7	CSAGGLAGENEQYF
TRBV6-2/TRBV6-3	once	NA	NA	CASSSPPPQGGDEQYF
TRBV2	once	NA	TRBJ2-7	CASSVEGSSYEQYF
TRBV1	NA	NA	TRBJ2-7	CTSSQLGMYGQSRPTYEQYF
TRBV7-9	NA	TRBD1	TRBJ2-5	CASSFGTGHETQYF
TRBV11-2	few	TRBD2	TRBJ2-5	CASSSLWGRSGELLETQYF
TRBV20-1	few	NA	TRBJ2-1	CSARGWRLGNNEQFF
TRBV6-1	few	TRBD1	TRBJ1-5	CASSRGPNQPQHF
TRBV7-7	few	TRBD2	TRBJ2-2	CASSASLAGGLTGELFF
TRBV30	NA	TRBD1	TRBJ1-1	CAWSPGTGSEAFF
TRBV9	NA	TRBD2	TRBJ2-3	CASSPWTSGSGDTQYF
TRBV20-1	NA	TRBD1	TRBJ1-1	CSAQSGGRSTEAFF
TRBV12-3/TRBV12-4	NA	NA	TRBJ1-2	CASSFDTPTGYGYTF
TRBV6-5	few	NA	TRBJ1-2	CASSYGPYRNYGYTF
TRBV2	NA	TRBD2	TRBJ2-3	CASRETSGGPTDTQYF
TRBV25-1	NA	NA	TRBJ1-3	CASIDNFGGNTIYF
TRBV27	few	NA	TRBJ1-1	CASSPIGWTEAFF
TRBV7-8	NA	TRBD2	TRBJ2-7	CASSLGSGTSYEQYF
TRBV10-2	NA	TRBD2	TRBJ2-5	CASSESGFGTSGGIRETQYF
TRBV28	NA	NA	TRBJ1-4	CASRLGGPTNEKLFF
TRBV20-1	NA	NA	TRBJ1-5	CSAREPGNQPQHF
TRBV11-2	few	TRBD2	TRBJ2-5	CASSLVEGLGAPRETQYF
TRBV20-1	few	NA	TRBJ1-2	CSATGQDGYTF
TRBV2	NA	TRBD2	TRBJ2-5	CASSPSGTSGSTQYF
TRBV6-1	NA	TRBD2	TRBJ2-7	CASSEGRLAGTYEQYF
TRBV30	medium-sized	TRBD2	TRBJ2-3	CAWTRLAGSTDTQYF
TRBV29-1	NA	NA	TRBJ2-5	CSVGGIRSLETQYF
TRBV7-4	NA	NA	TRBJ2-5	CASSLRGSETQYF
TRBV19	NA	NA	TRBJ1-2	CASSPSRIPYGYTF
TRBV6-1	NA	NA	TRBJ2-7	CASSEAHSYEQYF
TRBV20-1	NA	NA	TRBJ1-4	CSARGTQSNEKLFF
TRBV7-9	NA	TRBD1	TRBJ1-1	CASRPRQGSEAFF
TRBV28	NA	TRBD1	TRBJ1-2	CASSLSGGPGYTF
TRBV6-2/TRBV6-3	NA	TRBD1	TRBJ1-1	CASRRDRNTEAFF
TRBV7-9	few	NA	TRBJ1-2	CASSLRAGGYGYTF
TRBV6-5	once	NA	TRBJ2-7	CASSYNLGSYEQYF
TRBV7-2	NA	TRBD2	TRBJ2-7	CASSLGLAGVSEQYF